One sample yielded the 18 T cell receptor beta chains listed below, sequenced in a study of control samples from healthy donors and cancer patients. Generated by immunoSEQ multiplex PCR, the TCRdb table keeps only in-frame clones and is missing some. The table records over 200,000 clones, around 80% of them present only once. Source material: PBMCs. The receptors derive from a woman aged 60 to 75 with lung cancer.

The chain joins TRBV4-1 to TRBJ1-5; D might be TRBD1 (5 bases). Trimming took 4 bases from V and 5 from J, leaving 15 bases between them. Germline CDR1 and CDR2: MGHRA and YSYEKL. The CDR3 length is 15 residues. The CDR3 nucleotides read TGCGCCAGCAGCCGCGGGGGACGGTGGGATCAGCCCCAGCATTTT. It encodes CASSRGGRWDQPQHF.

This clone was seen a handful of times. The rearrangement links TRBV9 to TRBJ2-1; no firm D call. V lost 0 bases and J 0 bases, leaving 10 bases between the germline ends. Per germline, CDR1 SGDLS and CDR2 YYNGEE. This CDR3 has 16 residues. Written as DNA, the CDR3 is TGTGCCAGCAGCGTAGGGTACCGGAGCTCCTACAATGAGCAGTTCTTC. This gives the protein CASSVGYRSSYNEQFF.

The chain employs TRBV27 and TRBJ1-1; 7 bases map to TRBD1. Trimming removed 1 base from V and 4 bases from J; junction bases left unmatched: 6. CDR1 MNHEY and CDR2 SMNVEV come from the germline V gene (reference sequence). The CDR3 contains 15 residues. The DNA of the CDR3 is TGTGCCAGCAGTTTATACGACAGGGCGGCCACTGAAGCTTTCTTT. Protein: CASSLYDRAATEAFF.

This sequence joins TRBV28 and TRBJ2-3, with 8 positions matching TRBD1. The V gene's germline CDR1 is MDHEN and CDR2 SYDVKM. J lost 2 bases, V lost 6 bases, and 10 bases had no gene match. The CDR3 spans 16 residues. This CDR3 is CASSPPRGQDTDTQYF. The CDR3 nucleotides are TGTGCCAGCAGCCCCCCAAGGGGACAGGACACAGATACGCAGTATTTT.

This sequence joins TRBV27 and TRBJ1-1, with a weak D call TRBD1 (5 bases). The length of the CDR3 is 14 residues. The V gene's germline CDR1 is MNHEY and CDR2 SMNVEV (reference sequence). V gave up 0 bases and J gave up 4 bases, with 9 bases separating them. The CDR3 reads CASSLSRGPTEAFF. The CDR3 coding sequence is TGTGCCAGCAGTTTATCAAGGGGCCCCACTGAAGCTTTCTTT.

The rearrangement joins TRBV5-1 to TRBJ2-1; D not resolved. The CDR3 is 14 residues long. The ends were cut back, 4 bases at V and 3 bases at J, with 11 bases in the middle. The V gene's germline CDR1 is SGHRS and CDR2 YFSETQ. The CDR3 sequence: CASSPGRIYNEQFF. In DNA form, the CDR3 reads TGCGCCAGCAGCCCCGGACGGATCTACAATGAGCAGTTCTTC.

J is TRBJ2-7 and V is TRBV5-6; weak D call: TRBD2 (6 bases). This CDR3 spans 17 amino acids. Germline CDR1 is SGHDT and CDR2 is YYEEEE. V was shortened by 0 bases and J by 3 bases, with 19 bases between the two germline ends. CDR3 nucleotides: TGTGCCAGCAGCTTGGCCGGGGTAGGAGGGCGCCGCTACGAGCAGTACTTC. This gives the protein CASSLAGVGGRRYEQYF.

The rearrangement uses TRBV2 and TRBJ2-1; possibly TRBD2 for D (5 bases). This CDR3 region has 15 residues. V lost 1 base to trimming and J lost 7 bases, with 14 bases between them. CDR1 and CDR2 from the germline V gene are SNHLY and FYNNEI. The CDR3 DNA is TGTGCCAGCAGTGAAGAACCGGGGAGTTGGAATGAGCAGTTCTTC. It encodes CASSEEPGSWNEQFF.

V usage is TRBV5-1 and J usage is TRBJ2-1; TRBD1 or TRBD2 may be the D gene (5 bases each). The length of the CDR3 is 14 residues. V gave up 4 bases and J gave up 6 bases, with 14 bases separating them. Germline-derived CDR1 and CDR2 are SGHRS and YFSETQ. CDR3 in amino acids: CASSDPGGGNEQFF. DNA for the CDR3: TGCGCCAGCAGCGACCCCGGTGGGGGCAATGAGCAGTTCTTC.

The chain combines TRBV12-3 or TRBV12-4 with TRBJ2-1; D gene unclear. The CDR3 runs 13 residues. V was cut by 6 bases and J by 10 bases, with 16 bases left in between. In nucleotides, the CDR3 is TGTGCCAGCAGCCCTGACTCAACTGGGGAGCAGTTCTTC. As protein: CASSPDSTGEQFF.

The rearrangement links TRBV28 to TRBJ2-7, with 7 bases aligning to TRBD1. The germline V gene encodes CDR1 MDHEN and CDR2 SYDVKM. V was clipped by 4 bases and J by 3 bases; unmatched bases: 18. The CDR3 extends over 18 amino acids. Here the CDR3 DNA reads TGTGCCAGCAGTTCCTCCTCTATTCTGGGACAGCGGATCTACGAGCAGTACTTC. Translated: CASSSSSILGQRIYEQYF.

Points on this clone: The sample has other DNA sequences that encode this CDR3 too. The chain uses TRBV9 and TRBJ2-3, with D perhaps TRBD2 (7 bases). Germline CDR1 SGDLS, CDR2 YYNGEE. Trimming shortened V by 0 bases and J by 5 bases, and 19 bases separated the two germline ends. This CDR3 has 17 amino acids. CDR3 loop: CASSVGGAGARGDTQYF. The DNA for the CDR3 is TGTGCCAGCAGCGTAGGGGGTGCGGGGGCACGGGGAGATACGCAGTATTTT.

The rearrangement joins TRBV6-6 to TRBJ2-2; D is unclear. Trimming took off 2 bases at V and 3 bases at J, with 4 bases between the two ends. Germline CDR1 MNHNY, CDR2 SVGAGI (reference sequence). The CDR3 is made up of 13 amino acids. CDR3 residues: CASSYGDTGELFF. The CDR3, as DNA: TGTGCCAGCAGTTACGGGGACACCGGGGAGCTGTTTTTT.

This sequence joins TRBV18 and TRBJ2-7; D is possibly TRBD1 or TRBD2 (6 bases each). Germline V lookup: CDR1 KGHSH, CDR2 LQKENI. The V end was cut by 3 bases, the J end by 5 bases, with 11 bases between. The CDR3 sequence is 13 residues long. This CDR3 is CASSPVRGHEQYF. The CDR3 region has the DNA TGTGCCAGCTCACCCGTACGGGGGCACGAGCAGTACTTC.

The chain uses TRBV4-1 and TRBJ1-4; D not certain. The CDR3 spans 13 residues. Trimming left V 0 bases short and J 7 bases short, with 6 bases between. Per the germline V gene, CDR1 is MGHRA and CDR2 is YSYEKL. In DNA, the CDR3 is TGCGCCAGCAGCCAAGAATATGGTGAAAAACTGTTTTTT. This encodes CASSQEYGEKLFF.

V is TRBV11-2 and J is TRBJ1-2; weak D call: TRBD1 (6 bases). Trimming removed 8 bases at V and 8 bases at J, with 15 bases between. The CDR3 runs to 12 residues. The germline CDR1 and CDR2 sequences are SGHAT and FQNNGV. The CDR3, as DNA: TGTGCCAGCCGAGAGGGGGGATTAGGCTACACCTTC. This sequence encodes CASREGGLGYTF. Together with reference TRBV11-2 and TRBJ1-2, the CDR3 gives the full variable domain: EAGVAQSPRYKIIEKRQSVAFWCNPISGHATLYWYQQILGQGPKLLIQFQNNGVVDDSQLPKDRFSAERLKGVDSTLKIQPAKLEDSAVYLCASREGGLGYTFGSGTRLTVV.

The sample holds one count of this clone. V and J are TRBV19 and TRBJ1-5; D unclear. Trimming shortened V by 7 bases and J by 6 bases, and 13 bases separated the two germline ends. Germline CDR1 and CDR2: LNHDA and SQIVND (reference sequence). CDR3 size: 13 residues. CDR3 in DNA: TGTGCCAGTATGATTAACGGTGCTCAGCCCCAGCATTTT. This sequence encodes CASMINGAQPQHF.

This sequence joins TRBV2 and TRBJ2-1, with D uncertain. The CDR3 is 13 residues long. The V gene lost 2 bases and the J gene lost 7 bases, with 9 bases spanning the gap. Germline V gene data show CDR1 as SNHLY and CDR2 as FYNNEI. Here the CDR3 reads CASSEWAANEQFF. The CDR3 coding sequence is TGTGCCAGCAGTGAATGGGCAGCAAATGAGCAGTTCTTC.